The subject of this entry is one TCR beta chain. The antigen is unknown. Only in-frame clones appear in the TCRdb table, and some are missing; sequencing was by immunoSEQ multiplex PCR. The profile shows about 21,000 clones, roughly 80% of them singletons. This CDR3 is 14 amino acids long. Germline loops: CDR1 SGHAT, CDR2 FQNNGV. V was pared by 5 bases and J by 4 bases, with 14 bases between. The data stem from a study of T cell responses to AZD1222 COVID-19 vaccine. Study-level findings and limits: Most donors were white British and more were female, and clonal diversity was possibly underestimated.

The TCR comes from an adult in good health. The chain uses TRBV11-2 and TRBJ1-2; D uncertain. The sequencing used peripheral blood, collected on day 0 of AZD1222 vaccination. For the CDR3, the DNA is TGTGCCAGCAGCCTCCGGAGGCAAGTCTATGGCTACACCTTC. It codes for CASSLRRQVYGYTF.